This entry lists 13 T cell receptor beta chains sequenced from one sample in a study of molecular identifiers for immune sequencing clone quantification listed by TCRdb under 2018. Library construction relied on PCR. The listed sequencing device is Illumina HiSeq 4000. In TCRdb, the public reads were trimmed at Q25 with fastp and aligned with MiXCR, with productive beta chains retained. Rows with one shared CDR3 protein collapse into an entry with the most common genes and DNA. The sample table lists over 60,000 distinct CDR3 sequences, about a fifth of them with a count of one. 1.4% to 1.5% of the sample comes from the top ten. Sample: naive CD8+ T cells from blood, with Jurkat cell RNA spiked in. The intended sense of this specimen's cell subset or site label: FACS-sorted CD8+CD4-CCR7+CD45RA+ naive T cells. The receptors here all came from a human donor in good health. Some libraries in this study had Jurkat cell RNA spiked in.

Note on this clonotype: This sequence may be a read error, since a much larger clone differs from it by one base. The chain links TRBV6-2 or TRBV6-3 to TRBJ1-5; D is possibly TRBD1 (5 bases). The CDR3 extends over 15 amino acids. V lost 7 bases to trimming and J lost 5 bases, with 18 bases between them. CDR1 is MNHEY, CDR2 SVGEGT, per germline. CDR3 region: CASTNDGGEDQPQHF. The CDR3 DNA sequence: TGTGCCAGCACCAACGACGGGGGGGAGGATCAGCCCCAGCATTTT.

Ten or more counts support this clonotype. The chain couples TRBV29-1 to TRBJ1-2; 10 positions match TRBD1. V lost 2 bases, J lost 6 bases, and 18 bases stayed unmatched. Germline CDR1 is SQVTM and CDR2 is ANQGSEA. The CDR3 totals 18 residues. CDR3 nucleotides: TGCAGCGTTGAAAATGGAAACTCCGGGACAGGGGTATTAGATGGCTACACCTTC. Its protein product is CSVENGNSGTGVLDGYTF.

Many counts were recorded for this clonotype. The chain carries TRBV4-1 and TRBJ1-1; D not certain. V lost 2 bases and J 2 bases, leaving 6 bases between the germline ends. This CDR3 region has 13 residues. The germline V gene has CDR1 MGHRA and CDR2 YSYEKL. This chain's CDR3 is CASSQPRNTEAFF. The CDR3 DNA reads as TGCGCCAGCAGCCAACCTAGAAACACTGAAGCTTTCTTT.

This clonotype occurred a few times. The chain joins TRBV24-1 to TRBJ2-1, with 7 bases fitting TRBD1. This CDR3 is 15 amino acids long. Germline loops: CDR1 KGHDR, CDR2 SFDVKD. V dropped 0 bases and J dropped 9; count of bases not matched to a gene: 7. CDR3 in DNA: TGTGCCACCAGTGATTTGCAAGGCCCAGGGGGTGAGCAGTTCTTC. Translation gives CATSDLQGPGGEQFF.

Concerning this clonotype: This clone may be a read error of a much larger clone one base away. V and J are TRBV7-2 and TRBJ2-1; no definite D call. This CDR3 has 13 amino acids. Germline CDR1 is SGHTA and CDR2 is FQGNSA. Here the CDR3 reads CANSFEVYNEQFF. The DNA of the CDR3 is TGTGCCAACAGCTTTGAAGTGTACAATGAGCAGTTCTTC.

The chain combines TRBV12-3 or TRBV12-4 with TRBJ2-1; perhaps TRBD1 as D (6 bases). The CDR3 consists of 15 residues. V was shortened by 6 bases and J by 4 bases, with 16 bases between the two germline ends. The CDR3, as DNA: TGTGCCAGCAGACAGGGCCCAGGAAGTTACAATGAGCAGTTCTTC. Protein sequence: CASRQGPGSYNEQFF.

This clonotype has just a few counts. The chain is built from TRBV10-3 and TRBJ2-1; 14 positions agree with TRBD2. Trimming cost V 4 bases and J 2 bases; bases outside gene matches: 7. Per the germline V gene, CDR1 is ENHRY and CDR2 is SYGVKD. This CDR3 contains 18 residues. CDR3 loop: CAISVGTSGSGAYNEQFF. The DNA of the CDR3 is TGTGCCATCAGTGTCGGGACTAGCGGGAGCGGCGCCTACAATGAGCAGTTCTTC.

This clonotype has ten or more counts. J is TRBJ1-4 and V is TRBV5-5; no clear D gene. Trimming cost V 2 bases and J 7 bases, with 12 bases left between them. The CDR3 covers 14 residues. Germline V gene lookup returns CDR1 SGHKS and CDR2 YYEKEE (reference sequence). The CDR3 bases are TGTGCCAGCAGCTTAGGTAGCGGCGCTGAAAAACTGTTTTTT. It encodes CASSLGSGAEKLFF.

A few counts support this clonotype. The J gene is TRBJ2-7, the V gene TRBV9, with unresolved D. The CDR3 is 15 residues long. V was clipped by 4 bases and J by 4 bases, with 18 bases between them. The germline gives CDR1 SGDLS, CDR2 YYNGEE. CDR3 protein: CASSSGGLIPYEQYF. The CDR3, as DNA: TGTGCCAGCAGCTCAGGTGGGCTTATACCTTACGAGCAGTACTTC. The full variable domain, its missing parts supplied by reference TRBV9 and TRBJ2-7, is DSGVTQTPKHLITATGQRVTLRCSPRSGDLSVYWYQQSLDQGLQFLIQYYNGEERAKGNILERFSAQQFPDLHSELNLSSLELGDSALYFCASSSGGLIPYEQYFGPGTRLTVT.

This clonotype appeared many times. The chain is built from TRBV7-9 and TRBJ2-5; TRBD2 aligns across 7 bases. The CDR3 has 16 residues. CDR1 and CDR2 (germline): SEHNR, FQNEAQ (reference sequence). V was pared by 4 bases and J by 1 base, with 9 bases of the junction left unmatched. This CDR3 reads CASSSGGSGTQETQYF. In DNA form, the CDR3 reads TGTGCCAGCAGCTCCGGGGGGAGCGGGACCCAAGAGACCCAGTACTTC.

This clonotype has ten or more counts. The genes are TRBV4-3 and TRBJ2-7; no clear D gene. Looked up from germline, CDR1 is LGHNA and CDR2 is YSLEER. V was cut by 0 bases and J by 6 bases, with 9 bases left in between. The CDR3 contains 13 residues. CDR3 loop: CASSQDLRAEQYF. CDR3 in DNA: TGCGCCAGCAGCCAAGACTTAAGGGCCGAGCAGTACTTC.

This clonotype appeared many times. This rearrangement joins TRBV30 to TRBJ2-2; D remains ambiguous. This CDR3 contains 13 residues. Germline V CDR1 and CDR2: GTSNPN, SVGIG (reference sequence). Trimming cost V 2 bases and J 10 bases, with 14 bases left between them. The chain's CDR3 is CAWSITSPSELFF. The CDR3 bases are TGTGCCTGGAGTATCACGAGTCCTTCGGAGCTGTTTTTT.

This clonotype was observed at least ten times. The V and J genes are TRBV24-1 and TRBJ2-1, with D perhaps assigned TRBD1 or TRBD2 (5 bases each). The CDR3 contains 18 residues. CDR1 KGHDR and CDR2 SFDVKD come from the germline V gene. Trimming stripped 3 bases from V and 4 bases from J, with 21 bases between. Here the CDR3 DNA reads TGTGCCACCAGTGATCTCGCCGTCGGGACGGGTGTGTACAATGAGCAGTTCTTC. Protein: CATSDLAVGTGVYNEQFF.